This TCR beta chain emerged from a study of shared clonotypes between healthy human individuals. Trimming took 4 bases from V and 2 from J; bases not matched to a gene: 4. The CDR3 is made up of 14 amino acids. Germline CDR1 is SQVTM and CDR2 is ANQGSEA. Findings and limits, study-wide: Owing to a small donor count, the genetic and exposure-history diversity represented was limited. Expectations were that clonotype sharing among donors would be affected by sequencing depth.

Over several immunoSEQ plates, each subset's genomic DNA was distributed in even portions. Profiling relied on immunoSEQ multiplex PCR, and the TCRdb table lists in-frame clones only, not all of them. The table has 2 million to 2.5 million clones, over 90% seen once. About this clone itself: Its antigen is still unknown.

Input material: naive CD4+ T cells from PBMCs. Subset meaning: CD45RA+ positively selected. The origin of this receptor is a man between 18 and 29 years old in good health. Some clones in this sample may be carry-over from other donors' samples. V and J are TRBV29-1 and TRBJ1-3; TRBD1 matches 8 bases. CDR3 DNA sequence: TGCAGCGTTGCGGTGGGACAGGCTGGAAACACCATATATTTT. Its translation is CSVAVGQAGNTIYF.